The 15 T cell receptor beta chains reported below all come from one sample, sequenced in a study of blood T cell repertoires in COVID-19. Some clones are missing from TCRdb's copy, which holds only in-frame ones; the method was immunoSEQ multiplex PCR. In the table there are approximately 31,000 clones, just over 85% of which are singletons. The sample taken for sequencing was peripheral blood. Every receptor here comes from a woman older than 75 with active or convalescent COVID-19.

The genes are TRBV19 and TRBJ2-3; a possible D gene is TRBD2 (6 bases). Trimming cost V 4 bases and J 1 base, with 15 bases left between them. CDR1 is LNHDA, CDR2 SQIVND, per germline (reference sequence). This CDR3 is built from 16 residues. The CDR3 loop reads CASSNPPGLRTDTQYF. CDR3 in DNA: TGTGCCAGTAGTAACCCTCCGGGACTCCGCACAGATACGCAGTATTTT.

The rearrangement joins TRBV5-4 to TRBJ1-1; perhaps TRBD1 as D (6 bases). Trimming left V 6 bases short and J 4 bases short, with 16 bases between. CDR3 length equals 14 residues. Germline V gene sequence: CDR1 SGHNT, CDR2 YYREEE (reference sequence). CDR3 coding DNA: TGTGCCAGCACCTCAGATGGGGGCTTCACTGAAGCTTTCTTT. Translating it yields CASTSDGGFTEAFF. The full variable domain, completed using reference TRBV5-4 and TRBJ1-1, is ETGVTQSPTHLIKTRGQQVTLRCSSQSGHNTVSWYQQALGQGPQFIFQYYREEENGRGNFPPRFSGLQFPNYSSELNVNALELDDSALYLCASTSDGGFTEAFFGQGTRLTVV.

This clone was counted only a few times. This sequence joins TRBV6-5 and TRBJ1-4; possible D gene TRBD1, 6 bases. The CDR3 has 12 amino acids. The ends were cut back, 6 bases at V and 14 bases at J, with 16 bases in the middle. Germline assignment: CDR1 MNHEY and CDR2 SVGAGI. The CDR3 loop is CASRGDRQFLFF. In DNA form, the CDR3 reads TGTGCCAGCAGGGGAGACAGGCAGTTTCTGTTTTTT.

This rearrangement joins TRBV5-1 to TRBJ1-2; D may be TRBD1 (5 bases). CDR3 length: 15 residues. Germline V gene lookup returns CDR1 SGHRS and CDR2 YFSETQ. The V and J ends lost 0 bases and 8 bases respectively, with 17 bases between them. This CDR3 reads CASSLVAGRNGGYTF. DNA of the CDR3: TGCGCCAGCAGCTTGGTGGCAGGGAGGAATGGCGGCTACACCTTC.

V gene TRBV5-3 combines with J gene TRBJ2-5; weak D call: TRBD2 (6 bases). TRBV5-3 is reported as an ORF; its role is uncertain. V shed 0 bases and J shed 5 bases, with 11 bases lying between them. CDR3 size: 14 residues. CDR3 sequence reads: CARSLVSGRETQYF. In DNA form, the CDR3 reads TGTGCCAGAAGCTTGGTTTCAGGGAGGGAGACCCAGTACTTC.

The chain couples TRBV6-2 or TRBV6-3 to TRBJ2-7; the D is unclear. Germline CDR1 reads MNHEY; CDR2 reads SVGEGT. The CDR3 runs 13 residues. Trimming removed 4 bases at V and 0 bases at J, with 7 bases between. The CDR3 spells CASSWPLSYEQYF. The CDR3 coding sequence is TGTGCCAGCAGTTGGCCTCTCTCCTACGAGCAGTACTTC.

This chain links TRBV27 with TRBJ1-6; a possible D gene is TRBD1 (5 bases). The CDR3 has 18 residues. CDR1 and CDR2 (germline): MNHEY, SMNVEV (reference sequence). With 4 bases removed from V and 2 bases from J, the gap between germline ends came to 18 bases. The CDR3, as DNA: TGTGCCAGCAGTTCGCCCCCCCCTGGAGGGGCCTATAATTCACCCCTCCACTTT. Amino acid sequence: CASSSPPPGGAYNSPLHF.

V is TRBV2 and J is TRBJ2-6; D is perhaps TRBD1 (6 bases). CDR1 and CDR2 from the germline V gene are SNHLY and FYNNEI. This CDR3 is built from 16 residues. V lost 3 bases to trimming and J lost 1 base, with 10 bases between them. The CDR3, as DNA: TGTGCCAGCAGTGATTGGGGACAATCTGGGGCCAACGTCCTGACTTTC. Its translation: CASSDWGQSGANVLTF. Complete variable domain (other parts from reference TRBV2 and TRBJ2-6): EPEVTQTPSHQVTQMGQEVILRCVPISNHLYFYWYRQILGQKVEFLVSFYNNEISEKSEIFDDQFSVERPDGSNFTLKIRSTKLEDSAMYFCASSDWGQSGANVLTFGAGSRLTVL.

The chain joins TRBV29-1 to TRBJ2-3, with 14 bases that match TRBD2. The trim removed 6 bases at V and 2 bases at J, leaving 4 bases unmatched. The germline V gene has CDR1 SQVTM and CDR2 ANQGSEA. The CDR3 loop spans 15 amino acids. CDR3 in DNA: TGCAGCGTCCGACTAGCGGGGGGGTCCACAGATACGCAGTATTTT. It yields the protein CSVRLAGGSTDTQYF.

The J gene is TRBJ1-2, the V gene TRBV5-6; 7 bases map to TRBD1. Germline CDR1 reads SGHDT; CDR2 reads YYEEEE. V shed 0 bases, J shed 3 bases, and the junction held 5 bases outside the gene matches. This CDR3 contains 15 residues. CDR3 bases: TGTGCCAGCAGCTTGGACAGGGGATTTGACTATGGCTACACCTTC. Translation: CASSLDRGFDYGYTF.

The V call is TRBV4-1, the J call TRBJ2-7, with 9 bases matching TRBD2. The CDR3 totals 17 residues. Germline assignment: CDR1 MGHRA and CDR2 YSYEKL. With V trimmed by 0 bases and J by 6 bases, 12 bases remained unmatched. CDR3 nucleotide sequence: TGCGCCAGCAGCCAAGAAGTGAGCGGGAGGTCTCCTCGCGAGCAGTACTTC. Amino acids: CASSQEVSGRSPREQYF.

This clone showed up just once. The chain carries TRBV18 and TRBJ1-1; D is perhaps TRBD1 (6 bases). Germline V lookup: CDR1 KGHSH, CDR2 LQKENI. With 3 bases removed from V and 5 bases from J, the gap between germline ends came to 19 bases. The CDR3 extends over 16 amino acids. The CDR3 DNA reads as TGTGCCAGCTCACCGGTTACCGGGACACCGGGTACTGAAGCTTTCTTT. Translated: CASSPVTGTPGTEAFF.

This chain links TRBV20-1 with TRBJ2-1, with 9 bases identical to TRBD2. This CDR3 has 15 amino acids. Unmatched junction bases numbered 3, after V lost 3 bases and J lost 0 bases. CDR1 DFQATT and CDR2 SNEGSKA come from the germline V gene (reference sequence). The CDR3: CSASGGRGSYNEQFF. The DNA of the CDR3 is TGCAGTGCTAGTGGCGGGAGGGGCTCCTACAATGAGCAGTTCTTC.

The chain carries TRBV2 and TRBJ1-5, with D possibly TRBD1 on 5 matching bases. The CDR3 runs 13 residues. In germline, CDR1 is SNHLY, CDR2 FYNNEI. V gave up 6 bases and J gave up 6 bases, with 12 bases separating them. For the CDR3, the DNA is TGTGCCAGCAGGGGACTAATTACTCAGCCCCAGCATTTT. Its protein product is CASRGLITQPQHF.

In DNA, the CDR3 is TGTGCCAGCAGTGAAGCTAGTTACGAGCAGTACTTC. Protein product: CASSEASYEQYF. This chain links TRBV2 with TRBJ2-7; no reliable D call. Trimming removed 0 bases at V and 4 bases at J, with 4 bases between. The CDR3 has 12 residues. The germline gives CDR1 SNHLY, CDR2 FYNNEI.